This TCR beta chain was sequenced during a study of type 1 regulatory T cells. CDR3 size: 18 residues. The germline CDR1 and CDR2 sequences are ENHRY and SYGVKD. With V trimmed by 2 bases and J by 0 bases, 12 bases remained unmatched. On this clonotype: What it binds is not known.

TCRdb redid the calling of the reads with MiXCR, one entry per CDR3 protein. This sample has roughly 67,000 distinct CDR3 sequences, with approximately 64% found just once. Specimen: cultured T cells, either the whole culture or a sorted T cell fraction (not recorded which). The sample's subset: Tr1-enriched cell product generated in vitro against host alloantigens. The TCR comes from a human donor in good health. J is TRBJ2-7 and V is TRBV10-3, with 8 bases identical to TRBD1. The CDR3 spells CAISETFRGTGHSYEQYF. The CDR3 DNA reads TGTGCCATCAGTGAGACGTTCCGAGGGACAGGACACTCCTACGAGCAGTACTTC.